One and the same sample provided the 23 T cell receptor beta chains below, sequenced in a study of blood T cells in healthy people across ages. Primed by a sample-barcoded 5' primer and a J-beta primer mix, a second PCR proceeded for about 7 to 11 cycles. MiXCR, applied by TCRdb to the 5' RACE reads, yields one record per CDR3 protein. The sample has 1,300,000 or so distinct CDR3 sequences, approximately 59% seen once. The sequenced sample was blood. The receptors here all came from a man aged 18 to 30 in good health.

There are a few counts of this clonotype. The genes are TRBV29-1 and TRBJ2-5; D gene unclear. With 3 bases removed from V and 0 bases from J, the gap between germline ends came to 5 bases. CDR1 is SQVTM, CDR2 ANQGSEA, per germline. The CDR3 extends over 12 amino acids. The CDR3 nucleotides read TGCAGCGTTGACTGGTACCAAGAGACCCAGTACTTC. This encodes CSVDWYQETQYF.

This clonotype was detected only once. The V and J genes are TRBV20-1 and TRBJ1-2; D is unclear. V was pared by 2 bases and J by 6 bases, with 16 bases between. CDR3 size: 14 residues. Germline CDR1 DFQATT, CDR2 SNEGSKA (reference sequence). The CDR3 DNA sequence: TGCAGTGCTAGAAGGTTGCAGTTCCGCGATGGCTACACCTTC. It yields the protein CSARRLQFRDGYTF.

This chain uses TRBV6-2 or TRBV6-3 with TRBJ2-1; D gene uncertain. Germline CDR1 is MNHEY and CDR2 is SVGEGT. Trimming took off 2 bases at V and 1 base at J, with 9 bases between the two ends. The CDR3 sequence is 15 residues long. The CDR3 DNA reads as TGTGCCAGCAGTTACACCCCAGAATCCTACAATGAGCAGTTCTTC. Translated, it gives CASSYTPESYNEQFF.

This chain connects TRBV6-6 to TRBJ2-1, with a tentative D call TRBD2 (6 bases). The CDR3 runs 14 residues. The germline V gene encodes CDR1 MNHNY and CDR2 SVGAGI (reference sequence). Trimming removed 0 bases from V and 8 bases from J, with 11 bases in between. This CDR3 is CASSYSRRRDEQFF. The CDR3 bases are TGTGCCAGCAGTTACTCGAGACGGAGGGATGAGCAGTTCTTC.

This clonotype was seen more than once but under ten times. The CDR3 is CASSIVRGTDTQYF. DNA for the CDR3: TGTGCCAGCAGTATAGTTAGGGGCACAGATACGCAGTATTTT. The chain is built from TRBV27 and TRBJ2-3; D remains unclear. This CDR3 has 14 residues. Germline values: CDR1 MNHEY, CDR2 SMNVEV (reference sequence). Trimming stripped 5 bases from V and 1 base from J, with 10 bases between.

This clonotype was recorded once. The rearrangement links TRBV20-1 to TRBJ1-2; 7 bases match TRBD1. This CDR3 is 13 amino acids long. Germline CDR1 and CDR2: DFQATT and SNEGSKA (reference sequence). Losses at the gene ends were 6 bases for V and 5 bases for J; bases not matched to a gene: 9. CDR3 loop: CSAPDRVGYGYTF. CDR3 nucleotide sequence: TGCAGTGCCCCTGACAGGGTTGGTTATGGCTACACCTTC.

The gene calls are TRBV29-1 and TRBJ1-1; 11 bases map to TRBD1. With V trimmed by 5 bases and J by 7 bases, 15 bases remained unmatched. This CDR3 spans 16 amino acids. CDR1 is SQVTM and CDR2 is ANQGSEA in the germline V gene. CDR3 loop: CSVPTDGGQGAGEAFF. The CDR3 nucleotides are TGCAGCGTTCCCACCGATGGAGGACAGGGGGCGGGTGAAGCTTTCTTT.

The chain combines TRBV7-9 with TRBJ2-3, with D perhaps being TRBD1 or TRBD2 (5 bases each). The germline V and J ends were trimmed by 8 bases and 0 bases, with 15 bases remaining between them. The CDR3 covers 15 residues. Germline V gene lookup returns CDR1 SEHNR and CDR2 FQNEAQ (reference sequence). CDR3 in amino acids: CASCRDGTSTDTQYF. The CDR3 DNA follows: TGTGCCAGCTGCCGGGACGGTACTAGCACAGATACGCAGTATTTT.

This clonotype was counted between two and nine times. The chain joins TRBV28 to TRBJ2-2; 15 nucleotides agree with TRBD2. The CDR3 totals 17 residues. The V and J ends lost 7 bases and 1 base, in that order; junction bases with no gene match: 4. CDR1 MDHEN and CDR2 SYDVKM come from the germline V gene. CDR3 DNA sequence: TGTGCCAGCAAGGGACTAGCGGGAGGAAAGAACACCGGGGAGCTGTTTTTT. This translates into CASKGLAGGKNTGELFF.

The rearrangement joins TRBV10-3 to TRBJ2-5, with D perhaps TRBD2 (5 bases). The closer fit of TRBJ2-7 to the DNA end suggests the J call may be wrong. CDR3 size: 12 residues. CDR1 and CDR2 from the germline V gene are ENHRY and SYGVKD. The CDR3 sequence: CASGLPLYEQYF. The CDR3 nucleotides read TGTGCCAGCGGGCTCCCGTTGTACGAGCAGTACTTC.

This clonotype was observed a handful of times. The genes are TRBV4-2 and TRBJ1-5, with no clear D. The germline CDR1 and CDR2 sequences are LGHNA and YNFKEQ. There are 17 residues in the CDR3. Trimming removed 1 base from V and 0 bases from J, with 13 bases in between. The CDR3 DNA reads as TGTGCCAGCAGCCAAGTTAGGAATGACTATAGCAATCAGCCCCAGCATTTT. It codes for CASSQVRNDYSNQPQHF.

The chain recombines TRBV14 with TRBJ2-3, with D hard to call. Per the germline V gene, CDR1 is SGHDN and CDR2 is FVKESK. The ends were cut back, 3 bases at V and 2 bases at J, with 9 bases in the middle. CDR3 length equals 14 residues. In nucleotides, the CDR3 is TGTGCCAGCAGCCAGGGTCTTTTCACAGATACGCAGTATTTT. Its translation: CASSQGLFTDTQYF.

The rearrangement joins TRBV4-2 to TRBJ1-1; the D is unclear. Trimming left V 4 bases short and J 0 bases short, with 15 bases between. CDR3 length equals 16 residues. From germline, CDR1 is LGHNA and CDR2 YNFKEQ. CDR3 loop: CASSPAGMRLNTEAFF. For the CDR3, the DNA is TGTGCCAGCAGCCCCGCGGGTATGCGGCTGAACACTGAAGCTTTCTTT.

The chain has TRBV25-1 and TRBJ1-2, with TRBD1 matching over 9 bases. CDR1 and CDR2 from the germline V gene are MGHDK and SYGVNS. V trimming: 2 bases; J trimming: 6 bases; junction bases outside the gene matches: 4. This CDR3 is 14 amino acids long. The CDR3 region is CASSELGQGDGYTF. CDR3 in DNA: TGTGCCAGCAGTGAACTGGGACAGGGTGATGGCTACACCTTC.

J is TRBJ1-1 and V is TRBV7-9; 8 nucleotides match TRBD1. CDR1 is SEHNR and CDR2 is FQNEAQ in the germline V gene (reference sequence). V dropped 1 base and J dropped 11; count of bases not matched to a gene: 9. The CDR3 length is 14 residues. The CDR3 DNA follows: TGTGCCAGCAGCTTAGGGCAGGGGGCGGTATGGGCTTTCTTT. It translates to CASSLGQGAVWAFF.

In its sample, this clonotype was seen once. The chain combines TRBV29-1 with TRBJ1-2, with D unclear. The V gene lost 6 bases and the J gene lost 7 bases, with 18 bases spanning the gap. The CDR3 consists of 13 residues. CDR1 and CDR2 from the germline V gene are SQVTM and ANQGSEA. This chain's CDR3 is CSVIQTTGSGYTF. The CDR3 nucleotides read TGCAGCGTCATACAGACTACGGGGTCTGGCTACACCTTC.

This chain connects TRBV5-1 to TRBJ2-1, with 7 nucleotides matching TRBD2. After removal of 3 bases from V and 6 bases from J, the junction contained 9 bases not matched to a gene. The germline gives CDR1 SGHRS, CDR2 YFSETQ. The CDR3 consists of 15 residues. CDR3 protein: CASSWPAGVGNEQFF. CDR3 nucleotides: TGCGCCAGCAGCTGGCCGGCGGGAGTGGGCAATGAGCAGTTCTTC.

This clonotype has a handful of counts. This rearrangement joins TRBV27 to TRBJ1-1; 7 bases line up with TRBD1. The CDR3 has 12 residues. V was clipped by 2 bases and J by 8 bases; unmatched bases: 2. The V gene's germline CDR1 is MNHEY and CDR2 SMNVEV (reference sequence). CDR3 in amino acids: CASSLEGQEAFF. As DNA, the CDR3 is TGTGCCAGCAGTTTAGAGGGACAGGAAGCTTTCTTT.

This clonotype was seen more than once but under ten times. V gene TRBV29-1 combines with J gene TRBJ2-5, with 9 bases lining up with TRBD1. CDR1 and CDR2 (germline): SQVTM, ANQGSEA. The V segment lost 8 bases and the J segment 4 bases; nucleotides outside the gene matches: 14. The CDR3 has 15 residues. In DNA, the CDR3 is TGCAGCACCCTAGGGGGACAGGGTCGTCGAGAGACCCAGTACTTC. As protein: CSTLGGQGRRETQYF.

The DNA for the CDR3 is TGTGCCAGCAGTAAAACTAGCGGGAGCCTAAGCTCCTACGAGCAGTACTTC. It is translated as CASSKTSGSLSSYEQYF. The rearrangement uses TRBV12-3 or TRBV12-4 and TRBJ2-7, with 11 positions matching TRBD2. This CDR3 has 17 amino acids. V was pared by 5 bases and J by 0 bases, with 9 bases of the junction left unmatched.

CDR3 nucleotides: TGTGCCAGCAGTTACTCGAATTCGGGAAGCTACGAGCAGTACTTC. Residues: CASSYSNSGSYEQYF. J is TRBJ2-7 and V is TRBV6-6; D is possibly TRBD2 (5 bases). CDR1 is MNHNY and CDR2 is SVGAGI in the germline V gene (reference sequence). This CDR3 comprises 15 residues. V was shortened by 0 bases and J by 3 bases, with 12 bases between the two germline ends.

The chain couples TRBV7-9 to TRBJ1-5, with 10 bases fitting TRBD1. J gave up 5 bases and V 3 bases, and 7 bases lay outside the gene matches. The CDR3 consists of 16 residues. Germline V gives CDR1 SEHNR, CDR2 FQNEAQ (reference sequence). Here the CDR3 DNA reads TGTGCCAGCAGCTTGGGGACAGGGGCCCTCGATCAGCCCCAGCATTTT. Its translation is CASSLGTGALDQPQHF.

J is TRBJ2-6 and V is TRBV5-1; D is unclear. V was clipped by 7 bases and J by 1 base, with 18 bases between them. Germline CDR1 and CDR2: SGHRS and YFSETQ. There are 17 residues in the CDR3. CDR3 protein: CASRSGPIGSGANVLTF. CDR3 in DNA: TGCGCCAGCCGATCCGGCCCAATAGGATCTGGGGCCAACGTCCTGACTTTC. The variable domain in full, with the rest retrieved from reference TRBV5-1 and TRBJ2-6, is KAGVTQTPRYLIKTRGQQVTLSCSPISGHRSVSWYQQTPGQGLQFLFEYFSETQRNKGNFPGRFSGRQFSNSRSEMNVSTLELGDSALYLCASRSGPIGSGANVLTFGAGSRLTVL.